The rows below give T cell receptor beta chains drawn from one sample of a study of cytomegalovirus exposure and HLA in healthy donors. Here immunoSEQ multiplex PCR was the method, and the copy in TCRdb shows in-frame clones only, minus some. This sample yields 90,000 to 120,000 clones, of which around two thirds are seen a single time; 3% to 4% belongs to the top ten. The sequencing input was PBMCs. These receptors originate from a man aged 25-45 years in good health and CMV-seropositive. Both conserved end residues are part of each CDR3. D genes are given only for firm matches. Size values are once, few and many counts, or a class for expanded clones, and some rows have none.

clone size: NA; D gene: NA; V gene: TRBV29-1; J gene: TRBJ2-5; CDR3 DNA: TGCAGCGTTGAAGATCTTGGGTTGGTCATCGGGGAGACCCAGTACTTC; CDR3 protein: CSVEDLGLVIGETQYF
clone size: NA; D gene: NA; V gene: TRBV19; J gene: TRBJ2-4; CDR3 DNA: TGTCCTGGGCAATTCGCCAAAAACATTCAGTACTTC; CDR3 protein: CPGQFAKNIQYF
clone size: NA; D gene: NA; V gene: TRBV5-1; J gene: TRBJ2-2; CDR3 DNA: TGCGCCAGCAGCCAAAACCAGGGGAGCACCGGGGAGCTGTTTTTT; CDR3 protein: CASSQNQGSTGELFF
clone size: NA; D gene: NA; V gene: TRBV16; J gene: TRBJ1-4; CDR3 DNA: TGTGCCAGCAGCCGATGGACTCATGATAATGAAAAACTGTTTTTT; CDR3 protein: CASSRWTHDNEKLFF
clone size: few; D gene: NA; V gene: TRBV5-1; J gene: TRBJ2-7; CDR3 DNA: TGCGCCAGCAGCTTGTGGCAGGGGCTATCCTACGAGCAGTACTTC; CDR3 protein: CASSLWQGLSYEQYF
clone size: NA; D gene: NA; V gene: TRBV4-1; J gene: TRBJ2-2; CDR3 DNA: TGCGCCAGCAGCCAAGGGAACTACAACACCGGGGAGCTGTTTTTT; CDR3 protein: CASSQGNYNTGELFF
clone size: NA; D gene: NA; V gene: TRBV19; J gene: TRBJ1-6; CDR3 DNA: TGTGCCAGTAGTCCCACATGGAGCTCCTATAATTCACCCCTCCACTTT; CDR3 protein: CASSPTWSSYNSPLHF
clone size: few; D gene: NA; V gene: TRBV2; J gene: TRBJ1-5; CDR3 DNA: TGTGCCAGCAGCTGGCAGGGAGGGAATCAGCCCCAGCATTTT; CDR3 protein: CASSWQGGNQPQHF
clone size: few; D gene: NA; V gene: TRBV5-1; J gene: TRBJ1-6; CDR3 DNA: TGCGCCAGCACCCCGGGGGGACCGAATTCACCCCTCCACTTT; CDR3 protein: CASTPGGPNSPLHF
clone size: few; D gene: TRBD2; V gene: TRBV18; J gene: TRBJ2-1; CDR3 DNA: TGTGCCAGCTCACCACCACTAGCGGGGAACAATGAGCAGTTCTTC; CDR3 protein: CASSPPLAGNNEQFF
clone size: NA; D gene: NA; V gene: TRBV10-3; J gene: TRBJ1-4; CDR3 DNA: TGTGCCATCGGGAGGGGCGAAAAACTGTTTTTT; CDR3 protein: CAIGRGEKLFF
clone size: NA; D gene: NA; V gene: TRBV27; J gene: TRBJ1-1; CDR3 DNA: TGTGCCAGCAGTTTAACCGGGGTCACTGAAGCTTTCTTT; CDR3 protein: CASSLTGVTEAFF
clone size: NA; D gene: TRBD2; V gene: TRBV7-2; J gene: TRBJ2-7; CDR3 DNA: TGTGCCAGCAGCCCTGGGGTAGCGGGCGAGCAGTACTTC; CDR3 protein: CASSPGVAGEQYF
clone size: NA; D gene: NA; V gene: TRBV27; J gene: TRBJ1-2; CDR3 DNA: TGTGCCAGCAGTTTGAGGCAGGGCGGAATCTATGGCTACACCTTC; CDR3 protein: CASSLRQGGIYGYTF
clone size: NA; D gene: TRBD1; V gene: TRBV6-5; J gene: TRBJ2-5; CDR3 DNA: TGTGCCAGCAGCCCCAGGGGGCAAGAGACCCAGTACTTC; CDR3 protein: CASSPRGQETQYF
clone size: NA; D gene: NA; V gene: TRBV9; J gene: TRBJ2-1; CDR3 DNA: TGTGCCAGCAGCGTCCGACTAGTTTCATATGATGAGCAGTTCTTC; CDR3 protein: CASSVRLVSYDEQFF
clone size: NA; D gene: NA; V gene: TRBV7-6; J gene: TRBJ2-2; CDR3 DNA: TGTGCCAGCAGCTTCTCCCCGGGGGACACCGGGGAGCTGTTTTTT; CDR3 protein: CASSFSPGDTGELFF
clone size: NA; D gene: NA; V gene: TRBV11-3; J gene: TRBJ2-7; CDR3 DNA: TGTGCCAGCAGCTTCCTTTACCGCGGGACTGCGGACTACGAGCAGTACTTC; CDR3 protein: CASSFLYRGTADYEQYF